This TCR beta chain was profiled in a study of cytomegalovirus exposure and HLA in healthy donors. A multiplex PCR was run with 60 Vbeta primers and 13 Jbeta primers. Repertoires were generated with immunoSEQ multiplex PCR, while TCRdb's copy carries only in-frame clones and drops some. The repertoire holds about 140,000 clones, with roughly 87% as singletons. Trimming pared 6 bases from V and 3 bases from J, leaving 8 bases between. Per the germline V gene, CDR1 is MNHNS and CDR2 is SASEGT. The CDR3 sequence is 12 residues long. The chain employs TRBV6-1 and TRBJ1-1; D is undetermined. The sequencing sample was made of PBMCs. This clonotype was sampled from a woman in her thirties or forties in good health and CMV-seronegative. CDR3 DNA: TGTGCCAGCAGCCCCGGAGACACTGAAGCTTTCTTT. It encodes CASSPGDTEAFF.